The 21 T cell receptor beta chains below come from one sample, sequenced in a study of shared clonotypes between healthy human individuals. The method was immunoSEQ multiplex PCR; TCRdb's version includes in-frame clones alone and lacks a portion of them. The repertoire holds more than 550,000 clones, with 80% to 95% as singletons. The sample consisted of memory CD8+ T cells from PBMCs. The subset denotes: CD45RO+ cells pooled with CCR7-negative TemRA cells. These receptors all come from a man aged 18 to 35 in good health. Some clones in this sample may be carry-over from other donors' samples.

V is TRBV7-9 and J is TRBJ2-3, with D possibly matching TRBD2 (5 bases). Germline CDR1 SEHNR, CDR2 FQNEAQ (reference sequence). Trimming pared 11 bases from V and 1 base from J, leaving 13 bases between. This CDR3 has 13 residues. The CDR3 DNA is TGTGCCTTCGCTGGACTTCGCACAGATACGCAGTATTTT. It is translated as CAFAGLRTDTQYF.

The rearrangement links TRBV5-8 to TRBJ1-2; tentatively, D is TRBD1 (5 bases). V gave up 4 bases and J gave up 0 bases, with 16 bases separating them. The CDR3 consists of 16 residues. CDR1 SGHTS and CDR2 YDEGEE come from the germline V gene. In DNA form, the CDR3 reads TGTGCCAGCAGCCCAAGTCGGGGGACCCCTAACTATGGCTACACCTTC. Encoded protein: CASSPSRGTPNYGYTF. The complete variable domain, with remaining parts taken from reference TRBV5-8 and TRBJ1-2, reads EAGVTQSPTHLIKTRGQQATLRCSPISGHTSVYWYQQALGLGLQFLLWYDEGEERNRGNFPPRFSGRQFPNYSSELNVNALELEDSALYLCASSPSRGTPNYGYTFGSGTRLTVV.

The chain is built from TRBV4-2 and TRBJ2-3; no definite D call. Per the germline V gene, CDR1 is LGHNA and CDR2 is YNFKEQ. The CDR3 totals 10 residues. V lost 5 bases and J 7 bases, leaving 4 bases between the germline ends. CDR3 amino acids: CASSGNTQYF. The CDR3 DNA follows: TGTGCCAGCAGCGGCAATACGCAGTATTTT.

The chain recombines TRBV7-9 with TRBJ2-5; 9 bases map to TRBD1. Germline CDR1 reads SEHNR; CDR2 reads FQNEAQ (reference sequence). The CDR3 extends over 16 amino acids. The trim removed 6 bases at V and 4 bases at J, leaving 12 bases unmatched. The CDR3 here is CASSLLGQGPRETQYF. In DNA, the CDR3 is TGTGCCAGCAGTTTATTGGGACAGGGCCCCCGAGAGACCCAGTACTTC.

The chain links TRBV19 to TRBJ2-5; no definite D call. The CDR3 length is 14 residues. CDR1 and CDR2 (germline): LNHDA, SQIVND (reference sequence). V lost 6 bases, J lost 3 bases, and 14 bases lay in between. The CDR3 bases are TGTGCCAGTAGAAGGACCGCGCCGGAAGAGACCCAGTACTTC. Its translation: CASRRTAPEETQYF.

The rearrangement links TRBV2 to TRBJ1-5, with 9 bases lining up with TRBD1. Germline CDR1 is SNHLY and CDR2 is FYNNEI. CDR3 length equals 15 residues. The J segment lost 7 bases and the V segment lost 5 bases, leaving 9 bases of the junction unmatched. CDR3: CASSPGQGLRQPQHF. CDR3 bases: TGTGCCAGCAGTCCGGGACAGGGATTGAGACAGCCCCAGCATTTT.

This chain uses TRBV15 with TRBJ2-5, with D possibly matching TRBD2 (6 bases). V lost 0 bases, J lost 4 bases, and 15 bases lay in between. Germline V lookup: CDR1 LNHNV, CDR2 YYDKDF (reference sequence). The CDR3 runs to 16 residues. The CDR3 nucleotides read TGTGCCACCAGCAGAGATGCCCCCGGGGGAGCAGAGACCCAGTACTTC. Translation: CATSRDAPGGAETQYF.

The DNA of the CDR3 is TGTGCCAGCAGCTTAGGGGCCGGGGGAACCGGGGAGCTGTTTTTT. It codes for CASSLGAGGTGELFF. V gene TRBV7-7 combines with J gene TRBJ2-2; possibly TRBD2 for D (6 bases). Germline-derived CDR1 and CDR2 are SSHAT and FNYEAQ (reference sequence). Trimming took 1 base from V and 5 from J, leaving 11 bases between them. The CDR3 has 15 residues.

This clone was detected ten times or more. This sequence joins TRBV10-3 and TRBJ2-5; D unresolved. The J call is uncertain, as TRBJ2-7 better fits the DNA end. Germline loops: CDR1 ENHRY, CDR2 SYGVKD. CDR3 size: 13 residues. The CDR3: CAISWTGEHEQYF. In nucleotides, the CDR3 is TGTGCCATCAGTTGGACGGGTGAGCACGAGCAGTACTTC.

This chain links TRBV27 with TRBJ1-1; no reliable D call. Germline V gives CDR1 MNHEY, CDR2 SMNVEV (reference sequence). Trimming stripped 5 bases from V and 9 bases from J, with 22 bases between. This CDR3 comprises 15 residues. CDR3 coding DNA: TGTGCCAGCAGTCGGACTGTATCGATCACCCCCCAAGCTTTCTTT. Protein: CASSRTVSITPQAFF.

CDR3 protein: CALGETQYF. In nucleotides, the CDR3 is TGTGCCCTAGGGGAGACCCAGTACTTC. V and J are TRBV6-1 and TRBJ2-5; D unclear. The germline gives CDR1 MNHNS, CDR2 SASEGT. The CDR3 sequence is 9 residues long. The V end was cut by 11 bases, the J end by 5 bases, with 6 bases between.

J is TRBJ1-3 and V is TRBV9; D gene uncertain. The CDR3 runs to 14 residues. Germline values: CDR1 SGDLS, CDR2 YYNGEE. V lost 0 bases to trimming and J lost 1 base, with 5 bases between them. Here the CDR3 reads CASSVAESGNTIYF. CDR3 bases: TGTGCCAGCAGCGTAGCGGAATCTGGAAACACCATATATTTT. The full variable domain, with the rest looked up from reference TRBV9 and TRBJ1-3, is DSGVTQTPKHLITATGQRVTLRCSPRSGDLSVYWYQQSLDQGLQFLIQYYNGEERAKGNILERFSAQQFPDLHSELNLSSLELGDSALYFCASSVAESGNTIYFGEGSWLTVV.

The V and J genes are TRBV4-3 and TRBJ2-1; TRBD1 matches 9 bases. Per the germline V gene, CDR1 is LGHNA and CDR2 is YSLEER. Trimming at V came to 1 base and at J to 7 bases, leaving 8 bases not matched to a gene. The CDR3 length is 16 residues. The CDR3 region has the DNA TGCGCCAGCAGCCAAGGGGGGACAGGGTTAATAAATGAGCAGTTCTTC. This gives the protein CASSQGGTGLINEQFF.

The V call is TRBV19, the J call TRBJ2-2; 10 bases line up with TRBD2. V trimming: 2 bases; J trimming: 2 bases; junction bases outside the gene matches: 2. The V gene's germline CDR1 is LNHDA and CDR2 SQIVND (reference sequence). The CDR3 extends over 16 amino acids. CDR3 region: CASSILAGANTGELFF. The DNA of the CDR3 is TGTGCCAGTAGTATACTAGCGGGAGCAAACACCGGGGAGCTGTTTTTT. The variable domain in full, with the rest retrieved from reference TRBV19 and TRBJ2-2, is DGGITQSPKYLFRKEGQNVTLSCEQNLNHDAMYWYRQDPGQGLRLIYYSQIVNDFQKGDIAEGYSVSREKKESFPLTVTSAQKNPTAFYLCASSILAGANTGELFFGEGSRLTVL.

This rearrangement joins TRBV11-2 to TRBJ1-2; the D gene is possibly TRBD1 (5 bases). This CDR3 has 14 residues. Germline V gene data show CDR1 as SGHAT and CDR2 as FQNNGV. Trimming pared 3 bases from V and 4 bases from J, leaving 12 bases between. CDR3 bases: TGTGCCAGCAGCTTCCGGGGCAGCTTCTATGGCTACACCTTC. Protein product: CASSFRGSFYGYTF.

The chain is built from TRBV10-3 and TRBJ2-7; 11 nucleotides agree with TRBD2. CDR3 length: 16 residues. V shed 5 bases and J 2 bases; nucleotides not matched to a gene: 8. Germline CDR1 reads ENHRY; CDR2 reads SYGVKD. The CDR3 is CAISSLAGGRTYEQYF. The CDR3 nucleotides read TGTGCCATCAGTTCTCTAGCGGGAGGCAGGACCTACGAGCAGTACTTC.

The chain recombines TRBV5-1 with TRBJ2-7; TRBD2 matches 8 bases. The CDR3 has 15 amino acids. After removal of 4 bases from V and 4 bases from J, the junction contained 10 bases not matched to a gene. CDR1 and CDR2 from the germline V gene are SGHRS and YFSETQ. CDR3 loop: CASSPVAAGVYEQYF. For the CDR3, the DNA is TGCGCCAGCAGCCCGGTGGCAGCGGGGGTATACGAGCAGTACTTC. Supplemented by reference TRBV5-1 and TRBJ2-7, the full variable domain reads KAGVTQTPRYLIKTRGQQVTLSCSPISGHRSVSWYQQTPGQGLQFLFEYFSETQRNKGNFPGRFSGRQFSNSRSEMNVSTLELGDSALYLCASSPVAAGVYEQYFGPGTRLTVT.

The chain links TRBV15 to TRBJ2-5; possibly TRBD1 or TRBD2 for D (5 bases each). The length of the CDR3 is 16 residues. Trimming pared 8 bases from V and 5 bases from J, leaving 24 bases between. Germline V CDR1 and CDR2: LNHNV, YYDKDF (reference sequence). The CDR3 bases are TGTGCCACCGAGTCCGCCCGGGGCCTACCTGACGAGACCCAGTACTTC. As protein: CATESARGLPDETQYF.

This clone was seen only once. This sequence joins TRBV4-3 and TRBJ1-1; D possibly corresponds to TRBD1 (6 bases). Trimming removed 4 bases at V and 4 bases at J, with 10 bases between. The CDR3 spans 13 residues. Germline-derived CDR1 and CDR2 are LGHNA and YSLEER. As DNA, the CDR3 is TGCGCCAGCAGCCCACAGGGAGGCACTGAAGCTTTCTTT. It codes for CASSPQGGTEAFF.

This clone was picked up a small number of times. The CDR3 is CASSEGPGEAFF. The CDR3 DNA follows: TGTGCCAGTAGTGAGGGGCCAGGGGAAGCTTTCTTT. This rearrangement joins TRBV19 to TRBJ1-1, with a tentative D call TRBD1 (5 bases). The CDR3 sequence is 12 residues long. Germline lookup yields CDR1 LNHDA and CDR2 SQIVND (reference sequence). The V gene lost 5 bases and the J gene lost 8 bases, with 12 bases spanning the gap.

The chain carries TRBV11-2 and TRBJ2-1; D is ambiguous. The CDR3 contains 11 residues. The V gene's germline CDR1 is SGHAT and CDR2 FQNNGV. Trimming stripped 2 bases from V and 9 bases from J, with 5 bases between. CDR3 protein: CASSLMGEQFF. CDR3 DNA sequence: TGTGCCAGCAGCTTAATGGGTGAGCAGTTCTTC.